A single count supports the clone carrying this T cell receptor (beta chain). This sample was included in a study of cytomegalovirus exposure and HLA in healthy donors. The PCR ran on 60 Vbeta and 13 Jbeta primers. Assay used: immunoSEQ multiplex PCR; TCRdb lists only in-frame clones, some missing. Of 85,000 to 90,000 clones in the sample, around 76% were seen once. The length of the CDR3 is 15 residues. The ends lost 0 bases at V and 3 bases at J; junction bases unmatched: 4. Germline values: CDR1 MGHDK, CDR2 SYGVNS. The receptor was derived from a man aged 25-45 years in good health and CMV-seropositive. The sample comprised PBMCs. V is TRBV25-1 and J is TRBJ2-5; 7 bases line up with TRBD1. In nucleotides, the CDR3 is TGTGCCAGCAGTGAATATGGGACAGCGGAAGAGACCCAGTACTTC. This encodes CASSEYGTAEETQYF. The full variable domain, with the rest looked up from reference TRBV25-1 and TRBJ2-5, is EADIYQTPRYLVIGTGKKITLECSQTMGHDKMYWYQQDPGMELHLIHYSYGVNSTEKGDLSSESTVSRIRTEHFPLTLESARPSHTSQYLCASSEYGTAEETQYFGPGTRLLVL.